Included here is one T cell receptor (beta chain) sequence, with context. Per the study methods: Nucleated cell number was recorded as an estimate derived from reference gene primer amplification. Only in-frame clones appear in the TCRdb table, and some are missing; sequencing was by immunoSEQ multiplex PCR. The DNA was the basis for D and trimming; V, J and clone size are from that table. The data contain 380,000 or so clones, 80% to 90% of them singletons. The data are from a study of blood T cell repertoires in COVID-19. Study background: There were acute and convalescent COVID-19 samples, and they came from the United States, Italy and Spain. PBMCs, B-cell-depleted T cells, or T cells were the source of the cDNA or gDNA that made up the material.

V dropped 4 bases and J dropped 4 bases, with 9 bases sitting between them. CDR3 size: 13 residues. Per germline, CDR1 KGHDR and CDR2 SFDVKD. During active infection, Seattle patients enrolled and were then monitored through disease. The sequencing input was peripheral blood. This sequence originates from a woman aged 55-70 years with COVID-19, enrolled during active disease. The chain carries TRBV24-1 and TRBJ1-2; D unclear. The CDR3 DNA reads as TGTGCCACCAGTGAGAACGGACTCTATGGCTACACCTTC. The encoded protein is CATSENGLYGYTF.